The T cell receptor beta chain described here comes from a study of shared clonotypes between healthy human individuals (dated by TCRdb to the early 2020s). As for the study more broadly: The cohort included three men and a couple of women between 18 and 49 years of age. Leukapheresis yielded between about 0.94 and 9 billion PBMCs per donor. For each donor, CD4 naive and CD4 memory were each run on three plates, CD8 naive on two plates, and CD8 memory on one plate. The study deeply sequenced blood TCR repertoires of roughly five healthy adults to estimate repertoire size and the extent of clonotype sharing between individuals. Different laboratories and diverse techniques were used to prepare libraries and sequence TCR repertoires, to increase sequencing depth and limit assay-specific biases.

A remark on this clone: What antigen it recognizes has not been identified. No quality values exist for individual bases; no much larger clone is one base distant. The identical CDR3 is also encoded by other nucleotide sequences in the sample.

Overall study outcomes, separate from this receptor: Across a few donors, around 5.4% of naive CD4, 3.5% of naive CD8, 2% to 2.5% of memory CD4, and 0.4% to 0.45% of memory CD8 clonotypes were shared. Only blood was sampled, and tissue TCR repertoires likely differ from those in blood. Even with the large sequencing depth, rarefaction of the sorted-subset datasets indicated that sequencing was incomplete. Pairwise subsampling led to the expectation that sequencing depth would affect the degree of clonotype sharing among donors. The genetic and exposure-history diversity represented was limited by the small number of donors. Naive subsets generally had larger estimated clonotype richness than memory subsets. Higher generation probabilities were observed for clonotypes shared by all four sorted-subset donors than for non-shared clonotypes.

The CDR3, cysteine through phenylalanine, is 13 amino acids long. The only DNA kept is the CDR3, 39 bases in frame from the first base. Sequences LNHDA (CDR1) and SQIVND (CDR2) are obtained from the germline V gene (reference sequence). V lost 3 bases and J lost 3 bases; the stretch between them is 7 bases long. Donors were healthy HIV-negative adults with no recently reported acute infections or vaccinations. Only Caucasian adults living in Nashville, Tennessee, USA were represented among the donors. CD4+ T cells were enriched by magnetic negative selection; naive cells were then positively selected on CD45RA, and the negative fraction formed the memory subset. After blood collection by leukapheresis, PBMCs were isolated using Ficoll-Histopaque density gradient centrifugation and then cryopreserved in the vapor phase of liquid nitrogen. Analytical flow cytometry was used to check the purity and quantity of every magnetically sorted T cell population. From each sorted fraction, genomic DNA was isolated and quantified by UV absorbance on a Nanodrop 2000c.

TCR CDR3 regions were amplified from genomic DNA by multiplex PCR using the deep immunoSEQ assay. Extracted genomic DNA from each cell subset was spread evenly across all wells of several immunoSEQ 96-well plates, with each plate serving as a replicate. For sorted subsets, 150 to 250 ng of genomic DNA, equivalent to 25,000 to 35,000 T cell genomes, went into each replicate PCR. Purified libraries were quantified with a Qubit 3.0 fluorometer, sized on a Bioanalyzer 2100, and re-quantified with the KAPA Library Quantification kit. Each immunoSEQ 96-well plate was sequenced on its own single-read 150-cycle Illumina NextSeq 550 flow cell. In the source study's methods: The immunoSEQ output contained only junctional sequences without quality scores, so filtering could not match that applied to full-length reads. Sequences were annotated with PyIR, a Python wrapper for IgBLAST v1.9, and V/J genes and CDR3 were assigned using IMGT germline references. Any read was removed if the V/J assignment was weak (E-value above 1e-6), the CDR3 was missing, or the read contained stop codons, out-of-frame junctions, or ambiguous translated residues. V3J clonotypes were defined as sequences sharing the same inferred V gene, J gene, and CDR3 amino acid sequence. Percentage overlap between repertoires was computed as shared unique clonotypes divided by the size of the smaller repertoire. Richness of each repertoire was evaluated using RTK rarefaction, the Chao1 estimator, and Recon v2.1 estimates of unobserved clonotypes. Generation probabilities were computed with OLGA for all TCRbeta clonotypes obtained by the gDNA method from a few donors. What TCRdb holds here is the immuneACCESS table cut down to in-frame rearrangements. Part of the clones is not present; checked against another copy, under half of the missing clones reflect an unresolved V gene, and the others are unexplained. The V and J calls and the clone size are those of that table, but D and trimming were determined from the DNA. The sample table contains about 2.4 million clones; only one count was recorded for more than 90% of them. The ten top clones hold 0.11% to 0.15% of the sample.

The receptor's source is a man between 18 and 29 years old in good health. Sequencing input: naive CD4+ T cells sorted from blood. The cell subset or site label, as the study defines it: CD45RA+ positively selected. The V and J genes are TRBV19 and TRBJ2-3, and the D gene may be TRBD2, 6 bases matching. This receptor carries the CDR3 CASSIAGTDTQYF. The nucleotide sequence reads as follows: TGTGCCAGTAGTATCGCGGGGACAGATACGCAGTATTTT.